These T cell receptor beta chains were read from a single sample in a study of CD8 T cells in ankylosing spondylitis. From the 5' RACE reads, TCRdb called clonotypes with MiXCR, one entry per CDR3 protein. The data contain roughly 100,000 distinct CDR3 sequences, 24% of them singletons. Sequences were obtained from synovial fluid, either unsorted or a sorted T cell fraction (not recorded which). The receptors originated from a male donor with ankylosing spondylitis. The CDR3 runs from the conserved cysteine through the conserved F or W. Each record gives: V gene, D gene, CDR3 protein. A D gene is named only where the DNA matches it firmly.

TRBV19,NA,CASSMKGYGYGYTF
TRBV11-2,NA,CASSPFPGASKLQETQYF
TRBV9,NA,CASSALGGYEQYF
TRBV24-1,TRBD2,CATSRTGTSGSSTDTQYF
TRBV12-3/TRBV12-4,NA,CASSRETVDTQYF
TRBV20-1,NA,CSARDQSIRQYF
TRBV5-1,NA,CASSLGLPDGNIQYF
TRBV11-2,NA,CASSHRGIDQPQHF
TRBV20-1,NA,CSATQRYNEQFF
TRBV12-3/TRBV12-4,NA,CASRVAVRDQPQHF
TRBV5-1,TRBD1,CASYRPGQGAYNEQFF
TRBV20-1,NA,CSARPTGRIYNEQFF
TRBV13,NA,CASSLEGSSAEAFF
TRBV12-3/TRBV12-4,NA,CASSLYAEDTEAFF
TRBV6-1,NA,CASSHSPSQSEAFF
TRBV25-1,NA,CASRGQFNEKLFF
TRBV5-1,TRBD2,CASSLTSGRYETQYF
TRBV20-1,TRBD2,CSASRAGGDEQFF
TRBV11-2,NA,CASSLDPRGEQFF
TRBV7-2,NA,CASSFIGHNSPLHF
TRBV6-5,TRBD2,CASSYSSSSGSGETQYF
TRBV5-1,NA,CASNILQGTSLGTQYF
TRBV20-1,NA,CSARGPDQPQHF
TRBV7-8,NA,CASSSPGELFF
TRBV12-3/TRBV12-4,TRBD2,CASSSAGTSGNEQFF
TRBV20-1,NA,CSARDLGGTHIYNEQFF
TRBV20-1,TRBD2,CSARLQLAGRGYEQYF
TRBV10-2,TRBD2,CASSPSGSLGDTQYF